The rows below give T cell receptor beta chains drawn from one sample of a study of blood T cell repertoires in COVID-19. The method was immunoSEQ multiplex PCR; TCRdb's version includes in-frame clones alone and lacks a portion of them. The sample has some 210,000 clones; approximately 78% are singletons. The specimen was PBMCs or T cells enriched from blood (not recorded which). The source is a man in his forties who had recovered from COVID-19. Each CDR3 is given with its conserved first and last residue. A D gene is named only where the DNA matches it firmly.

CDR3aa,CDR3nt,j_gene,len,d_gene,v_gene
CASSFTSSNEQFF,TGTGCCAGCAGCTTTACTAGCTCCAATGAGCAGTTCTTC,TRBJ2-1,13,NA,TRBV7-2
CAVRALAGEGDTQYF,TGTGCCGTACGTGCACTAGCGGGGGAGGGAGATACGCAGTATTTT,TRBJ2-3,15,TRBD2,TRBV27
CASSIRGSSGEKLFF,TGTGCCAGTAGTATCCGGGGTTCGTCGGGGGAAAAACTGTTTTTT,TRBJ1-4,15,NA,TRBV19
CASSRQGSYEQYF,TGTGCCAGCAGCCGACAGGGATCCTACGAGCAGTACTTC,TRBJ2-7,13,TRBD1,TRBV5-5
CASSGGLAGQYF,TGTGCCAGCAGCGGGGGACTAGCAGGGCAGTACTTC,TRBJ2-7,12,TRBD2,TRBV11-1
CASSGTGANQPQHF,TGTGCCAGTAGTGGGACAGGGGCTAATCAGCCCCAGCATTTT,TRBJ1-5,14,TRBD1,TRBV19
CASSSDRGHQETQYF,TGTGCCAGCAGCTCGGACAGGGGGCACCAAGAGACCCAGTACTTC,TRBJ2-5,15,TRBD1,TRBV14
CASSFTVRSEQYF,TGTGCCAGCAGCTTTACGGTCCGTTCCGAGCAGTACTTC,TRBJ2-7,13,NA,TRBV9
CASSQTEGTGVYGYTF,TGCGCCAGCAGTCAAACCGAAGGGACAGGAGTATATGGCTACACCTTC,TRBJ1-2,16,TRBD1,TRBV23-1
CASSLFRQSGAGSTDTQYF,TGTGCCAGCAGCTTATTTCGGCAGTCTGGGGCCGGGAGCACAGATACGCAGTATTTT,TRBJ2-3,19,NA,TRBV7-9
CASSLVGQGETQYF,TGTGCCAGCAGCTTAGTAGGACAGGGAGAGACCCAGTACTTC,TRBJ2-5,14,TRBD1,TRBV7-2